This TCR beta chain was sequenced for a study of blood T cell repertoires in COVID-19. The table came from immunoSEQ multiplex PCR; TCRdb's copy has only in-frame clones and leaves some out. This table holds roughly 160,000 clones, more than 70% found once. Germline CDR1 is MNHEY and CDR2 is SMNVEV (reference sequence). The ends were cut back, 5 bases at V and 0 bases at J, with 14 bases in the middle. CDR3 length equals 17 residues. V gene TRBV27 combines with J gene TRBJ2-6; D remains unclear. The sequence came from a man aged 18 to 29 with active or convalescent COVID-19. What was sequenced was peripheral blood. The CDR3 DNA reads as TGTGCCAGCAGTGCCTACCTCCCGGGCTCTGGGGCCAACGTCCTGACTTTC. Amino acids: CASSAYLPGSGANVLTF.